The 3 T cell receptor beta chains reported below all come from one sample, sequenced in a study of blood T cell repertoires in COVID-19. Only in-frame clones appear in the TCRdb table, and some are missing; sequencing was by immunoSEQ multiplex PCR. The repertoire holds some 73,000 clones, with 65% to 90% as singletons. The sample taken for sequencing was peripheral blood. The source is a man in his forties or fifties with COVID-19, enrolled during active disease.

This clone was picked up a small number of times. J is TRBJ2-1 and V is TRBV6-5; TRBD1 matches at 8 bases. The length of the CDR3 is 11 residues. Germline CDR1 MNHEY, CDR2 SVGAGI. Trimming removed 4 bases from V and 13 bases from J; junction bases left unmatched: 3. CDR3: CASSSGQGQFF. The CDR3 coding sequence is TGTGCCAGCAGTTCAGGACAGGGACAGTTCTTC.

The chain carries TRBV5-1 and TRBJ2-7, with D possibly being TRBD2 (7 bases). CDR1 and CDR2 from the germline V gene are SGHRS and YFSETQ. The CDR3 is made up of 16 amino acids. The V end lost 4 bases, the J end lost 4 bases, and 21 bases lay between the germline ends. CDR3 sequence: CASSESGGGSKYEQYF. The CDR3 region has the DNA TGCGCCAGCAGCGAATCGGGGGGCGGGAGTAAATACGAGCAGTACTTC.

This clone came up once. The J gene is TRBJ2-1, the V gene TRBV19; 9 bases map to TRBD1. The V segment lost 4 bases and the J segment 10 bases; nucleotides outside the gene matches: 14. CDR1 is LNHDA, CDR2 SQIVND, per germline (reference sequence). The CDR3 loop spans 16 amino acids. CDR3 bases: TGTGCCAGTAGTACAAGGCGGGCACAGGGGGCGAGGGAGCAGTTCTTC. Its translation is CASSTRRAQGAREQFF.